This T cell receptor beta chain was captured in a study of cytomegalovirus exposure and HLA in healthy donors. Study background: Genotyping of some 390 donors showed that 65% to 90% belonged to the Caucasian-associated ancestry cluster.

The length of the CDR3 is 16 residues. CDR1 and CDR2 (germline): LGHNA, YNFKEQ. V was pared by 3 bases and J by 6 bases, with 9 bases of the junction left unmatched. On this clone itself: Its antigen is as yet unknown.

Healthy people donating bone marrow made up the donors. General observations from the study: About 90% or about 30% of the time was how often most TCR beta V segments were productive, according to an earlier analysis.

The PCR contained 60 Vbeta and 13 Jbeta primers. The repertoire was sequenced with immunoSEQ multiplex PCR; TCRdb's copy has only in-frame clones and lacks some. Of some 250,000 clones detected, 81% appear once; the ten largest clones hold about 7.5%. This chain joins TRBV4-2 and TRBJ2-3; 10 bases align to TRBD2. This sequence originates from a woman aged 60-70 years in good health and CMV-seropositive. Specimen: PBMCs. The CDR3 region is CASSQKRLAGEDTQYF. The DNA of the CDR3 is TGTGCCAGCAGCCAGAAGCGGCTAGCGGGAGAGGATACGCAGTATTTT.